The sequence of this T cell receptor (beta chain) was determined in a study of CD8 T cells in Susac syndrome. RNA in amounts of roughly 0.45 to 1 ug was reverse transcribed with random hexamers. Multiplex immunoSEQ PCR targeted 54 Vbeta and 13 Jbeta TCR beta segments. TCRdb re-called the immunoSEQ multiplex PCR reads through MiXCR, storing one row per CDR3 protein. Of roughly 120,000 distinct CDR3 sequences in the sample, over 85% were seen once. Sequencing of TCR beta was performed on blood CD8+ and CD4+ T cells. As controls, healthy donors matched for age and sex were used. The TCR was taken from a human donor in good health. Material for sequencing was CD4+ T cells from PBMCs.

The CDR3 sequence: CSASVGRNTEAFF. For the CDR3, the DNA is TGCAGTGCTAGTGTAGGGAGGAACACTGAAGCTTTCTTT. This chain connects TRBV20-1 to TRBJ1-1; D unresolved. Per germline, CDR1 DFQATT and CDR2 SNEGSKA (reference sequence). Between the trimmed V and J ends, which lost 3 bases and 1 base, there was a span of 9 bases. This CDR3 comprises 13 residues.